The rows below give T cell receptor beta chains drawn from one sample of a study of Ad26.COV2.S vaccination and SARS-CoV-2 variants. Profiling relied on immunoSEQ multiplex PCR, and the TCRdb table lists in-frame clones only, not all of them. The sample contains around 270,000 clones, roughly 87% of which appear only once. The sequences come from peripheral blood, collected in a trial of Ad26.COV2.S vaccine versus placebo. These receptors originate from a person aged 18-60 years who received the Ad26.COV2.S COVID-19 vaccine or a placebo. CDR3s include the opening cysteine and the closing phenylalanine or tryptophan. The D gene is left open where the match is weak. Size tells how often a clone was seen (once, few, many) or the class of an expanded clone, and some rows leave it out.

once	TRBJ2-1	TRBD2	TRBV3-1/TRBV3-2	TGTGCCAGCAGCCCTCCCCCGGCTAGCGGGAGATCCAATGAGCAGTTCTTC	CASSPPPASGRSNEQFF
-	TRBJ2-3	TRBD2	TRBV30	TGTGCCTGGAGTGTACTAGCGGGACGCACAGATACGCAGTATTTT	CAWSVLAGRTDTQYF
-	TRBJ1-3	-	TRBV9	TGTGCCAGCAGCGTAGGAGGTACAGGCAGCTCTGGAAACACCATATATTTT	CASSVGGTGSSGNTIYF
-	TRBJ2-3	-	TRBV7-7	TGTGCTAGCAGCCCGGATTCTGACACAGATACGCAGTATTTT	CASSPDSDTDTQYF
-	TRBJ1-1	-	TRBV19	TGTGCCACCCAAAGCTTACGGGACAACACTGAAGCTTTCTTT	CATQSLRDNTEAFF
-	TRBJ1-2	TRBD1	TRBV6-2/TRBV6-3	TGTGCCAGCAGTTCGACAGGGACCTATGGCTACACCTTC	CASSSTGTYGYTF
-	TRBJ1-1	TRBD1	TRBV6-2/TRBV6-3	TGTGCCAGCAGTTACTCGGGACAGGGGTTTTACACTGAAGCTTTCTTT	CASSYSGQGFYTEAFF
-	TRBJ2-1	TRBD2	TRBV9	TGTGCCAGCAGCGTAGGAGCGGGGGCCTACAATGAGCAGTTCTTC	CASSVGAGAYNEQFF
-	TRBJ1-1	-	TRBV5-5	TGTGCCAGCAGCTTGGTCCTGACAGTGAACACTGAAGCTTTCTTT	CASSLVLTVNTEAFF
-	TRBJ1-4	TRBD1	TRBV7-2	TGTGCCAGCAGCCCACAGGGGAGCCGAACTAATGAAAAACTGTTTTTT	CASSPQGSRTNEKLFF
-	TRBJ2-3	-	TRBV12-3/TRBV12-4	TGTGCCAGCATAGGGGCGAACACAGATACGCAGTATTTT	CASIGANTDTQYF
-	TRBJ1-2	-	TRBV29-1	TGCAGCGTTGTTAAACAGTCCGCTAACTATGGCTACACCTTC	CSVVKQSANYGYTF
-	TRBJ1-1	-	TRBV30	TGTGCCTGGAGAAGGGCAGCTCACACTGAAGCTTTCTTT	CAWRRAAHTEAFF
once	TRBJ2-2	TRBD2	TRBV11-3	TGTGCCAGCAGCTCGAATTGGGGGAGGGCCGGGGAGCTGTTTTTT	CASSSNWGRAGELFF
-	TRBJ1-1	-	TRBV7-8	TGTGCCAGCAGCTTACCCCCGGGAAGAGACTCTGAAGCTTTCTTT	CASSLPPGRDSEAFF
-	TRBJ2-1	-	TRBV4-3	TGCGCCAGCAGCCAAGATGGAGGCGAGCGGGCCTACAATGAGCAGTTCTTC	CASSQDGGERAYNEQFF
-	TRBJ1-1	-	TRBV6-5	TGTGCCAGCAGTTACGGAGACACTGAAGCTTTCTTT	CASSYGDTEAFF
-	TRBJ1-1	-	TRBV12-5	TGTGCTAGTGGTTTGTCCAGAATGGGGGCTGAAGCTTTCTTT	CASGLSRMGAEAFF